Given below is one T cell receptor beta chain in context. Its antigen is unknown. The data were taken from a study of cytomegalovirus exposure and HLA in healthy donors. Findings of the study overall: CMV serostatus was the only immune exposure information that was available.

This CDR3 has 17 residues. V lost 1 base, J lost 7 bases, and 14 bases stayed unmatched. The PCR ran on 60 Vbeta and 13 Jbeta primers. The repertoire was sequenced with immunoSEQ multiplex PCR; TCRdb's copy has only in-frame clones and lacks some. In the table there are roughly 120,000 clones, 70% to 80% of which are singletons. The receptor's source is a man aged 25-45 years in good health and CMV-seropositive. The chain has TRBV23-1 and TRBJ1-2; 8 positions match TRBD1. TRBV23-1 is given ORF status, its function remaining uncertain. Specimen: PBMCs. The CDR3 sequence: CASSQLWLGRGRTGYTF. In DNA form, the CDR3 reads TGCGCCAGCAGTCAATTATGGCTTGGCAGGGGGCGGACTGGCTACACCTTC.